A single sample is the source of the 13 T cell receptor beta chains below, sequenced in a study of response to subunit inactivated influenza vaccine. A single record per CDR3 protein comes from TCRdb applying MiXCR to the RT-PCR reads. The sample comprises hundreds of thousands of distinct CDR3 sequences, roughly 14% of which are singletons, and roughly 10% rests with the top ten. The specimen comprised PBMCs from blood, sampled 11 to 12 days after vaccination. These receptors came from a man aged 45 to 65 who received an inactivated influenza vaccine.

This clonotype was seen only a few times. The chain has TRBV4-2 and TRBJ1-2; 7 nucleotides agree with TRBD1. This CDR3 region has 15 residues. Germline V gene lookup returns CDR1 LGHNA and CDR2 YNFKEQ. With 0 bases clipped from V and 6 bases from J, the junction kept 7 bases outside the gene matches. The CDR3 reads CASSQENRGRDGYTF. Here the CDR3 DNA reads TGTGCCAGCAGCCAAGAGAACAGGGGTAGGGATGGCTACACCTTC.

Only a few counts were recorded for this clonotype. This chain joins TRBV20-1 and TRBJ2-1; 11 bases are shared with TRBD2. The CDR3 contains 17 residues. Germline assignment: CDR1 DFQATT and CDR2 SNEGSKA (reference sequence). J lost 0 bases, V lost 3 bases, and 7 bases had no gene match. The CDR3 nucleotides read TGCAGTGCTAGTGGTAGGGGACTAGCGGACTCCTACAATGAGCAGTTCTTC. Its translation: CSASGRGLADSYNEQFF.

This clonotype has a handful of counts. The CDR3 DNA follows: TGTGCCAGCAGCTCAATGGCTACTCGGGAGACCCAGTACTTC. The encoded protein is CASSSMATRETQYF. This rearrangement joins TRBV7-2 to TRBJ2-5; D not certain. The CDR3 has 14 residues. Trimming shortened V by 4 bases and J by 5 bases, and 14 bases separated the two germline ends. Germline CDR1 and CDR2: SGHTA and FQGNSA.

This rearrangement joins TRBV20-1 to TRBJ2-2; 10 bases line up with TRBD1. In germline, CDR1 is DFQATT, CDR2 SNEGSKA (reference sequence). The CDR3 runs 14 residues. Trimming took 3 bases from V and 7 from J; bases not matched to a gene: 5. The DNA for the CDR3 is TGCAGTGCTAGTTTAGGGACAGGGGACGGGGAGCTGTTTTTT. Translation: CSASLGTGDGELFF.

This clonotype has more than one count but fewer than ten. The chain employs TRBV10-3 and TRBJ2-1; 7 positions match TRBD2. The ends lost 5 bases at V and 5 bases at J; junction bases unmatched: 6. The germline V gene encodes CDR1 ENHRY and CDR2 SYGVKD. This CDR3 is built from 14 residues. For the CDR3, the DNA is TGTGCCATCAGTCTAGCGGAGTACCACAATGAGCAGTTCTTC. This encodes CAISLAEYHNEQFF.

The rearrangement joins TRBV25-1 to TRBJ2-1, with 11 bases matching TRBD2. V shed 1 base, J shed 7 bases, and the junction held 6 bases outside the gene matches. Germline V CDR1 and CDR2: MGHDK, SYGVNS. The CDR3 has 16 residues. The CDR3 DNA follows: TGTGCCAGCAGTGAATTAGCGGGAGGGCCCGGGAATGAGCAGTTCTTC. Protein: CASSELAGGPGNEQFF.

This clonotype was seen ten or more times. The gene calls are TRBV12-3 or TRBV12-4 and TRBJ2-6, with D tentatively TRBD2 (6 bases). V gave up 6 bases and J gave up 1 base, with 10 bases separating them. This CDR3 is 15 amino acids long. CDR3 sequence (DNA): TGTGCCAGCAGCTTTCGGGGGTCTGGGGCCAACGTCCTGACTTTC. Its translation is CASSFRGSGANVLTF.

This clonotype was seen ten or more times. V is TRBV15 and J is TRBJ2-3, with no clear D. CDR3 size: 13 residues. Trimming cost V 3 bases and J 0 bases, with 4 bases left between them. Per the germline V gene, CDR1 is LNHNV and CDR2 is YYDKDF (reference sequence). CDR3 loop: CATSSASTDTQYF. In DNA, the CDR3 is TGTGCCACCAGCAGCGCAAGCACAGATACGCAGTATTTT.

The chain carries TRBV6-2 or TRBV6-3 and TRBJ2-5; D may correspond to TRBD1 or TRBD2 (5 bases each). Trimming pared 3 bases from V and 5 bases from J, leaving 7 bases between. This CDR3 spans 12 amino acids. The germline V gene encodes CDR1 MNHEY and CDR2 SVGEGT. CDR3 DNA: TGTGCCAGCAGTTATTGGGACGAGACCCAGTACTTC. Protein sequence: CASSYWDETQYF.

This clonotype was counted only a few times. The chain is built from TRBV5-5 and TRBJ1-2; D is perhaps TRBD1 (6 bases). The V end was cut by 6 bases, the J end by 3 bases, with 15 bases between. The CDR3 has 14 amino acids. The germline CDR1 and CDR2 sequences are SGHKS and YYEKEE (reference sequence). The CDR3 region is CASTRQASHYGYTF. As DNA, the CDR3 is TGTGCCAGCACCCGACAGGCGTCGCACTATGGCTACACCTTC.

Only a few counts were recorded for this clonotype. Written as DNA, the CDR3 is TGTGCCACCAGCAGATCCTCCTTAGCGGGAGATAGGGACGAGCAGTACTTC. It codes for CATSRSSLAGDRDEQYF. This chain joins TRBV15 and TRBJ2-7; TRBD2 aligns across 9 bases. Trimming at V came to 2 bases and at J to 5 bases, leaving 13 bases not matched to a gene. The germline CDR1 and CDR2 sequences are LNHNV and YYDKDF (reference sequence). This CDR3 contains 17 residues.

This chain links TRBV12-3 or TRBV12-4 with TRBJ2-7; no reliable D call. The CDR3 has 14 amino acids. V lost 3 bases to trimming and J lost 2 bases, with 11 bases between them. The CDR3 DNA reads as TGTGCCAGCAGTTTGGCAGGATATGCCTACGAGCAGTACTTC. This gives the protein CASSLAGYAYEQYF.

The V and J genes are TRBV25-1 and TRBJ2-7, with 9 bases matching TRBD2. The CDR3 has 16 amino acids. J was trimmed by 4 bases and V by 6 bases; bases with no gene match: 13. The germline CDR1 and CDR2 sequences are MGHDK and SYGVNS. CDR3 DNA sequence: TGTGCCAGCAGCCCTCCTATAGCGGGAGTGAGTTACGAGCAGTACTTC. Protein: CASSPPIAGVSYEQYF.